The rows below give T cell receptor beta chains drawn from one sample of a study of cytomegalovirus exposure and HLA in healthy donors. Repertoires were generated with immunoSEQ multiplex PCR, while TCRdb's copy carries only in-frame clones and drops some. The table shows about 82,000 clones, with roughly 61% occurring only once. Sequencing was carried out using PBMCs. These receptors came from a woman in her forties in good health and CMV-seropositive. The CDR3 runs from the conserved cysteine through the conserved F or W. Each record gives: D gene, J gene, V gene, clone size, CDR3 protein, CDR3 DNA. The D gene is left open where the match is weak. Part of the rows lack a size; the others show once, few, many or a class for expanded clones.

D gene: .
J gene: TRBJ1-1
V gene: TRBV25-1
clone size: .
CDR3 protein: CASSEGVGRNTEAFF
CDR3 DNA: TGTGCCAGCAGTGAAGGGGTGGGGCGGAACACTGAAGCTTTCTTT

D gene: TRBD1
J gene: TRBJ1-3
V gene: TRBV2
clone size: once
CDR3 protein: CASSEGTDLLGNTIYF
CDR3 DNA: TGTGCCAGCAGTGAGGGGACAGACCTTTTGGGAAACACCATATATTTT

D gene: TRBD2
J gene: TRBJ2-5
V gene: TRBV28
clone size: .
CDR3 protein: CASRTLLAEKETQYF
CDR3 DNA: TGTGCCAGCAGGACGCTACTAGCGGAAAAAGAGACCCAGTACTTC

D gene: .
J gene: TRBJ2-7
V gene: TRBV28
clone size: .
CDR3 protein: CASSFPGDPYEQYF
CDR3 DNA: TGTGCCAGCAGTTTTCCAGGGGATCCCTACGAGCAGTACTTC

D gene: .
J gene: TRBJ2-1
V gene: TRBV7-9
clone size: .
CDR3 protein: CASSLLPDSYNEQFF
CDR3 DNA: TGTGCCAGCAGCTTGCTTCCGGACAGTTACAATGAGCAGTTCTTC

D gene: TRBD2
J gene: TRBJ2-1
V gene: TRBV7-2
clone size: .
CDR3 protein: CASSSSGSRYNEQFF
CDR3 DNA: TGTGCCAGCAGCTCGAGCGGGAGTAGGTACAATGAGCAGTTCTTC

D gene: TRBD2
J gene: TRBJ2-3
V gene: TRBV19
clone size: .
CDR3 protein: CASIGGSSRTDTQYF
CDR3 DNA: TGTGCCAGTATAGGCGGGAGTAGTAGGACAGATACGCAGTATTTT

D gene: .
J gene: TRBJ2-7
V gene: TRBV27
clone size: once
CDR3 protein: CASSFTYRDEQYF
CDR3 DNA: TGTGCCAGCAGTTTTACTTACAGGGACGAGCAGTACTTC

D gene: .
J gene: TRBJ1-5
V gene: TRBV28
clone size: .
CDR3 protein: CASSLLRQDAQPQHF
CDR3 DNA: TGTGCCAGCAGTTTACTGAGACAGGATGCTCAGCCCCAGCATTTT

D gene: TRBD1
J gene: TRBJ1-2
V gene: TRBV5-1
clone size: .
CDR3 protein: CASSPGPGQGEDGYTF
CDR3 DNA: TGCGCCAGCAGCCCCGGACCGGGACAGGGAGAGGATGGCTACACCTTC

D gene: TRBD2
J gene: TRBJ2-2
V gene: TRBV27
clone size: .
CDR3 protein: CASSPGLAGRARAGELFF
CDR3 DNA: TGTGCCAGCAGTCCCGGACTAGCGGGGAGGGCCCGCGCCGGGGAGCTGTTTTTT

D gene: .
J gene: TRBJ1-1
V gene: TRBV18
clone size: .
CDR3 protein: CASSPSRGTEAFF
CDR3 DNA: TGTGCCAGCTCACCGTCCAGGGGCACTGAAGCTTTCTTT

D gene: TRBD2
J gene: TRBJ2-1
V gene: TRBV18
clone size: .
CDR3 protein: CASSPSPSGEQFF
CDR3 DNA: TGTGCCAGCTCACCAAGTCCTAGCGGGGAGCAGTTCTTC

D gene: TRBD2
J gene: TRBJ2-7
V gene: TRBV10-3
clone size: .
CDR3 protein: CAISRLAGGYYEQYF
CDR3 DNA: TGTGCCATCAGCCGACTAGCGGGAGGGTACTACGAGCAGTACTTC

D gene: TRBD1
J gene: TRBJ2-5
V gene: TRBV5-1
clone size: .
CDR3 protein: CASLPPGQGAKTQYF
CDR3 DNA: TGCGCCAGCTTACCTCCCGGACAGGGGGCGAAGACCCAGTACTTC

D gene: .
J gene: TRBJ1-1
V gene: TRBV28
clone size: .
CDR3 protein: CASNYPGGTEAFF
CDR3 DNA: TGTGCCAGCAATTACCCGGGGGGGACTGAAGCTTTCTTT

D gene: .
J gene: TRBJ2-1
V gene: TRBV19
clone size: .
CDR3 protein: CARPGVVFNEQFF
CDR3 DNA: TGTGCCAGGCCGGGGGTAGTCTTCAATGAGCAGTTCTTC

D gene: TRBD2
J gene: TRBJ2-1
V gene: TRBV28
clone size: .
CDR3 protein: CASSSMGLGWNEQFF
CDR3 DNA: TGTGCCAGCAGTTCTATGGGACTAGGGTGGAATGAGCAGTTCTTC

D gene: TRBD1
J gene: TRBJ1-1
V gene: TRBV4-3
clone size: once
CDR3 protein: CASSPGQQKNTEAFF
CDR3 DNA: TGCGCCAGCAGCCCGGGACAGCAAAAGAACACTGAAGCTTTCTTT

D gene: TRBD1
J gene: TRBJ1-1
V gene: TRBV19
clone size: .
CDR3 protein: CASSGGQGSDEAFF
CDR3 DNA: TGTGCCAGTAGCGGTGGACAGGGTTCCGACGAAGCTTTCTTT

D gene: .
J gene: TRBJ1-1
V gene: TRBV25-1
clone size: .
CDR3 protein: CASSVGGRTEAFF
CDR3 DNA: TGTGCCAGCAGTGTCGGGGGGAGGACTGAAGCTTTCTTT

D gene: .
J gene: TRBJ1-2
V gene: TRBV29-1
clone size: .
CDR3 protein: CSVEQEGRGGYTF
CDR3 DNA: TGCAGCGTTGAACAGGAGGGTCGGGGAGGCTACACCTTC

D gene: TRBD1
J gene: TRBJ2-7
V gene: TRBV19
clone size: .
CDR3 protein: CASCRTGSSYEQYF
CDR3 DNA: TGTGCCAGTTGTCGGACAGGGTCTTCCTACGAGCAGTACTTC

D gene: .
J gene: TRBJ2-5
V gene: TRBV5-4
clone size: .
CDR3 protein: CASSFQGETQYF
CDR3 DNA: TGTGCCAGCAGCTTCCAGGGGGAGACCCAGTACTTC

D gene: .
J gene: TRBJ2-7
V gene: TRBV25-1
clone size: .
CDR3 protein: CASISIGRPYEQYF
CDR3 DNA: TGTGCCAGCATCTCCATAGGGAGACCCTACGAGCAGTACTTC

D gene: TRBD1
J gene: TRBJ2-5
V gene: TRBV7-9
clone size: .
CDR3 protein: CASSLRTGAYGETQYF
CDR3 DNA: TGTGCCAGCAGCTTACGCACAGGGGCGTATGGAGAGACCCAGTACTTC

D gene: .
J gene: TRBJ1-2
V gene: TRBV28
clone size: .
CDR3 protein: CASSSPGGVLYGYTF
CDR3 DNA: TGTGCCAGCAGTTCTCCCGGCGGGGTCCTCTATGGCTACACCTTC

D gene: .
J gene: TRBJ2-7
V gene: TRBV21-1
clone size: .
CDR3 protein: CASSRRDRRSPYEQYF
CDR3 DNA: TGTGCCAGCAGCCGTAGGGACAGGAGATCCCCCTACGAGCAGTACTTC

D gene: .
J gene: TRBJ2-2
V gene: TRBV5-1
clone size: .
CDR3 protein: CASSHRENTGELFF
CDR3 DNA: TGCGCCAGCAGCCACAGGGAGAACACCGGGGAGCTGTTTTTT

D gene: TRBD2
J gene: TRBJ2-2
V gene: TRBV5-4
clone size: .
CDR3 protein: CASGSGRPPSTGELFF
CDR3 DNA: TGTGCCAGCGGTAGCGGGAGGCCCCCGAGCACCGGGGAGCTGTTTTTT

D gene: .
J gene: TRBJ1-1
V gene: TRBV10-1
clone size: .
CDR3 protein: CASSEGRGYTEAFF
CDR3 DNA: TGCGCCAGCAGTGAGGGGAGAGGCTACACTGAAGCTTTCTTT

D gene: .
J gene: TRBJ1-1
V gene: TRBV2
clone size: few
CDR3 protein: CASSVQGNTEAFF
CDR3 DNA: TGTGCCAGCAGCGTACAGGGGAACACTGAAGCTTTCTTT

D gene: TRBD2
J gene: TRBJ2-5
V gene: TRBV18
clone size: .
CDR3 protein: CASSPPGLAGGETQYF
CDR3 DNA: TGTGCCAGCTCACCCCCCGGACTAGCGGGAGGAGAGACCCAGTACTTC

D gene: .
J gene: TRBJ2-6
V gene: TRBV7-2
clone size: .
CDR3 protein: CASSSSGANVLTF
CDR3 DNA: TGTGCCAGCAGCTCATCTGGGGCCAACGTCCTGACTTTC

D gene: TRBD2
J gene: TRBJ2-1
V gene: TRBV7-2
clone size: .
CDR3 protein: CASSLVGWGGLMNNEQFF
CDR3 DNA: TGTGCCAGCAGCTTAGTAGGTTGGGGGGGACTTATGAACAATGAGCAGTTCTTC

D gene: TRBD1
J gene: TRBJ1-1
V gene: TRBV7-9
clone size: .
CDR3 protein: CASSDMTGFGVDTEAFF
CDR3 DNA: TGTGCCAGCAGCGACATGACAGGGTTTGGAGTCGACACTGAAGCTTTCTTT

D gene: .
J gene: TRBJ1-1
V gene: TRBV7-3
clone size: .
CDR3 protein: CASSLTGAAGETEAFF
CDR3 DNA: TGTGCCAGCAGCTTAACGGGAGCTGCGGGCGAGACTGAAGCTTTCTTT

D gene: .
J gene: TRBJ2-7
V gene: TRBV11-2
clone size: .
CDR3 protein: CASSPAQAEQYF
CDR3 DNA: TGTGCCAGCAGCCCAGCCCAGGCCGAGCAGTACTTC

D gene: .
J gene: TRBJ1-1
V gene: TRBV11-2
clone size: once
CDR3 protein: CASSLKLVTGYTEAFF
CDR3 DNA: TGTGCCAGCAGCTTAAAGTTGGTTACGGGGTACACTGAAGCTTTCTTT

D gene: .
J gene: TRBJ1-2
V gene: TRBV15
clone size: .
CDR3 protein: CATRDTTNYGYTF
CDR3 DNA: TGTGCCACTAGAGACACAACTAACTATGGCTACACCTTC

D gene: .
J gene: TRBJ1-1
V gene: TRBV27
clone size: few
CDR3 protein: CASRRREGNTEAFF
CDR3 DNA: TGTGCCAGCAGAAGACGGGAGGGGAACACTGAAGCTTTCTTT

D gene: TRBD1
J gene: TRBJ2-1
V gene: TRBV29-1
clone size: .
CDR3 protein: CSVARDRSYNEQFF
CDR3 DNA: TGCAGCGTTGCCCGGGACAGGTCCTACAATGAGCAGTTCTTC

D gene: TRBD1
J gene: TRBJ1-1
V gene: TRBV18
clone size: few
CDR3 protein: CASLTGEASEAFF
CDR3 DNA: TGTGCCAGCTTAACAGGGGAGGCCTCTGAAGCTTTCTTT

D gene: .
J gene: TRBJ1-3
V gene: TRBV10-3
clone size: .
CDR3 protein: CAISLQGLGNTIYF
CDR3 DNA: TGTGCCATCAGTTTACAGGGTCTTGGAAACACCATATATTTT

D gene: .
J gene: TRBJ1-2
V gene: TRBV4-3
clone size: .
CDR3 protein: CASSQEVGGGGIYGYTF
CDR3 DNA: TGCGCCAGCAGCCAAGAGGTAGGGGGTGGAGGAATCTATGGCTACACCTTC

D gene: .
J gene: TRBJ2-6
V gene: TRBV5-4
clone size: .
CDR3 protein: CASSLGGSRANVLTF
CDR3 DNA: TGTGCCAGCAGCTTGGGAGGGTCGAGGGCCAACGTCCTGACTTTC

D gene: TRBD2
J gene: TRBJ2-3
V gene: TRBV28
clone size: .
CDR3 protein: CASSFGQRLAGEWGITDTQYF
CDR3 DNA: TGTGCCAGCAGTTTCGGGCAGAGACTAGCGGGAGAATGGGGAATCACAGATACGCAGTATTTT

D gene: TRBD2
J gene: TRBJ2-1
V gene: TRBV6-6
clone size: few
CDR3 protein: CASSYPGLAGNEQFF
CDR3 DNA: TGTGCCAGCAGTTACCCGGGACTAGCGGGTAATGAGCAGTTCTTC

D gene: .
J gene: TRBJ1-1
V gene: TRBV2
clone size: .
CDR3 protein: CASSGSGRNTEAFF
CDR3 DNA: TGTGCCAGCAGTGGTTCGGGAAGGAACACTGAAGCTTTCTTT

D gene: TRBD2
J gene: TRBJ2-7
V gene: TRBV4-2
clone size: .
CDR3 protein: CASSQDSGGVEQYF
CDR3 DNA: TGTGCCAGCAGCCAAGATTCGGGAGGGGTCGAGCAGTACTTC

D gene: TRBD2
J gene: TRBJ2-2
V gene: TRBV9
clone size: .
CDR3 protein: CASSVSEREIIPTGELFF
CDR3 DNA: TGTGCCAGCAGCGTTTCTGAGCGGGAGATTATTCCCACCGGGGAGCTGTTTTTT